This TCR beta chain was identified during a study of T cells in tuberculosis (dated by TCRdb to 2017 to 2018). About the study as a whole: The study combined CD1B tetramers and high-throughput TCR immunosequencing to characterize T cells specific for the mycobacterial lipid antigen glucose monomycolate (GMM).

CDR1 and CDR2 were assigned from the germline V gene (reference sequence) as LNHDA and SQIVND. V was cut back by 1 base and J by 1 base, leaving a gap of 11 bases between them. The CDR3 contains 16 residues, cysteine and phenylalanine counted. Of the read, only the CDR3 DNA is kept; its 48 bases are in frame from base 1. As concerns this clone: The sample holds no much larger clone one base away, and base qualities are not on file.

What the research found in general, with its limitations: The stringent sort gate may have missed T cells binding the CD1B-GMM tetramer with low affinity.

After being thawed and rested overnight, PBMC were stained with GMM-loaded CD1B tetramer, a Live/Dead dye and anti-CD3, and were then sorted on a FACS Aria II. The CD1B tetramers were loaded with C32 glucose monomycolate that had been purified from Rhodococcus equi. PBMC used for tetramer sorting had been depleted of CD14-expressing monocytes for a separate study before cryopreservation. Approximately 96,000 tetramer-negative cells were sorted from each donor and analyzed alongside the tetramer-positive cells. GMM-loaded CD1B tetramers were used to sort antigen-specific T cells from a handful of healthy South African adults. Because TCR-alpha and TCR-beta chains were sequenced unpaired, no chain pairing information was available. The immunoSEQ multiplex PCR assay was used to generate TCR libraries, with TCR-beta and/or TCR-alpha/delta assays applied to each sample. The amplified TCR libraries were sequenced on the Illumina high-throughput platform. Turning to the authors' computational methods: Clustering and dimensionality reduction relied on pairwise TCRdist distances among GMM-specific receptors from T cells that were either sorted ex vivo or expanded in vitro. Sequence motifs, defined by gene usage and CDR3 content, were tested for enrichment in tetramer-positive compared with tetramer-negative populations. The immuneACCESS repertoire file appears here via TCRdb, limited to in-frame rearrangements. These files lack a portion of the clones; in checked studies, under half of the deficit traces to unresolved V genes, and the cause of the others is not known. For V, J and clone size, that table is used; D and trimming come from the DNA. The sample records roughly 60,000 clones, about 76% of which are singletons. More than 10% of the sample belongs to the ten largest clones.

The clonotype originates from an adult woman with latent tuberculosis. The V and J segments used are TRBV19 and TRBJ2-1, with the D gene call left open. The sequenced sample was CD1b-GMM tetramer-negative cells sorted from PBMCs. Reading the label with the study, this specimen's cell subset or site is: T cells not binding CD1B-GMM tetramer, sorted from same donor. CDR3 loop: CASSIGAGVSYNEQFF. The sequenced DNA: TGTGCCAGTAGTATAGGGGCCGGTGTTTCCTACAATGAGCAGTTCTTC.